A single sample gave rise to the 26 T cell receptor beta chains below, sequenced in a study of cytomegalovirus exposure and HLA in healthy donors. PCR was performed using 60 Vbeta and 13 Jbeta primers. Here immunoSEQ multiplex PCR was the method, and the copy in TCRdb shows in-frame clones only, minus some. This sample has about 120,000 clones, with roughly 80% found just once. Sequenced sample: PBMCs. These receptors originate from a man in his 60s in good health and CMV-seropositive.

The chain recombines TRBV25-1 with TRBJ1-4; maybe TRBD1 (6 bases). Germline loops: CDR1 MGHDK, CDR2 SYGVNS. CDR3 length: 14 residues. V was pared by 6 bases and J by 3 bases, with 11 bases between. The CDR3 here is CASSLSGANEKLFF. The CDR3 region has the DNA TGTGCCAGCAGCCTCTCAGGGGCTAATGAAAAACTGTTTTTT.

J is TRBJ2-7 and V is TRBV7-2, with 9 positions matching TRBD1. V lost 1 base to trimming and J lost 4 bases; unmatched junction nucleotides: 5. This CDR3 contains 15 residues. Looked up from germline, CDR1 is SGHTA and CDR2 is FQGNSA. The CDR3 region is CASSLGGTGIYEQYF. The CDR3 DNA sequence: TGTGCCAGCAGCTTAGGCGGGACAGGGATTTACGAGCAGTACTTC.

The rearrangement uses TRBV7-3 and TRBJ2-7; 8 bases agree with TRBD1. The CDR3 has 15 amino acids. Per the germline V gene, CDR1 is SGHTA and CDR2 is FQGTGA. Trimming took 5 bases from V and 0 from J; bases not matched to a gene: 6. The CDR3 nucleotides read TGTGCCAGCAGCCTCCAGGGGACAGGCTCCTACGAGCAGTACTTC. Translated, it gives CASSLQGTGSYEQYF.

V and J are TRBV4-2 and TRBJ2-7; tentatively, D is TRBD2 (7 bases). The CDR3 spans 14 residues. The germline V gene encodes CDR1 LGHNA and CDR2 YNFKEQ. Trimming left V 1 base short and J 6 bases short, with 13 bases between. In DNA form, the CDR3 reads TGTGCCAGCAGCCAAGCCGGGGGGCTTATCGAGCAGTACTTC. Its protein product is CASSQAGGLIEQYF.

The V gene is TRBV29-1, the J gene TRBJ1-1, with a weak D call TRBD1 (6 bases). Trimming shortened V by 4 bases and J by 0 bases, and 15 bases separated the two germline ends. This CDR3 has 15 residues. The germline V gene encodes CDR1 SQVTM and CDR2 ANQGSEA. The chain's CDR3 is CSVARGRNMNTEAFF. CDR3 coding DNA: TGCAGCGTTGCCAGGGGACGTAACATGAACACTGAAGCTTTCTTT.

The chain uses TRBV4-1 and TRBJ1-1; D uncertain. This CDR3 contains 13 residues. Trimming shortened V by 6 bases and J by 4 bases, and 12 bases separated the two germline ends. Germline V gene lookup returns CDR1 MGHRA and CDR2 YSYEKL. This CDR3 is CASRPGMSTEAFF. CDR3 nucleotide sequence: TGCGCCAGCAGACCGGGGATGTCCACTGAAGCTTTCTTT.

The rearrangement joins TRBV5-1 to TRBJ1-1, with D possibly being TRBD1 (5 bases). V lost 4 bases to trimming and J lost 1 base, with 11 bases between them. This CDR3 comprises 14 residues. The germline gives CDR1 SGHRS, CDR2 YFSETQ. The CDR3 here is CASSPTTANTEAFF. The CDR3 nucleotides read TGCGCCAGCAGCCCTACGACAGCGAACACTGAAGCTTTCTTT. The full variable domain, its missing parts supplied by reference TRBV5-1 and TRBJ1-1, is KAGVTQTPRYLIKTRGQQVTLSCSPISGHRSVSWYQQTPGQGLQFLFEYFSETQRNKGNFPGRFSGRQFSNSRSEMNVSTLELGDSALYLCASSPTTANTEAFFGQGTRLTVV.

The chain links TRBV2 to TRBJ1-4; no definite D call. Trimming took off 3 bases at V and 7 bases at J, with 15 bases between the two ends. This CDR3 contains 15 residues. Germline V gene sequence: CDR1 SNHLY, CDR2 FYNNEI. CDR3 loop: CASSERRRVAEKLFF. For the CDR3, the DNA is TGTGCCAGCAGTGAGCGGCGGCGGGTGGCTGAAAAACTGTTTTTT.

This clone was seen only a few times. The chain employs TRBV28 and TRBJ1-2; TRBD1 aligns across 9 bases. V lost 7 bases to trimming and J lost 7 bases; unmatched junction nucleotides: 13. The germline V gene has CDR1 MDHEN and CDR2 SYDVKM. This CDR3 spans 15 amino acids. The CDR3 DNA follows: TGTGCCAGCATCCCTCACCGGACAGGGGTGGGTGGCTACACCTTC. Protein product: CASIPHRTGVGGYTF.

This chain joins TRBV4-1 and TRBJ1-2; D might be TRBD1 (5 bases). Germline CDR1 is MGHRA and CDR2 is YSYEKL. The CDR3 runs 14 residues. V gave up 0 bases and J gave up 4 bases, with 9 bases separating them. The CDR3 DNA is TGCGCCAGCAGCCAAGAAAGGCAGGGCTATGGCTACACCTTC. It codes for CASSQERQGYGYTF.

V gene TRBV6-6 combines with J gene TRBJ2-1; D unresolved. Germline loops: CDR1 MNHNY, CDR2 SVGAGI (reference sequence). The CDR3 runs 14 residues. V dropped 10 bases and J dropped 0 bases, with 13 bases sitting between them. The CDR3 is CAIQDSISYNEQFF. Here the CDR3 DNA reads TGTGCCATCCAAGACTCGATCTCCTACAATGAGCAGTTCTTC.

The CDR3 DNA follows: TGTGCCAGTAGTGCCAGGGGGCAGAACACCGGGGAGCTGTTTTTT. Protein: CASSARGQNTGELFF. The chain combines TRBV19 with TRBJ2-2, with 8 bases matching TRBD1. Looked up from germline, CDR1 is LNHDA and CDR2 is SQIVND (reference sequence). The CDR3 is made up of 15 amino acids. V dropped 5 bases and J dropped 1; count of bases not matched to a gene: 3.

The chain is built from TRBV18 and TRBJ1-3; TRBD1 is a possible D gene (5 bases). V lost 5 bases, J lost 0 bases, and 14 bases lay in between. From germline, CDR1 is KGHSH and CDR2 LQKENI. The CDR3 totals 16 residues. CDR3 region: CASSTVQGVSGNTIYF. In DNA form, the CDR3 reads TGTGCCAGCTCAACCGTGCAGGGTGTCTCTGGAAACACCATATATTTT.

This clone was seen only once. The CDR3 protein is CASSQASGSRTEAFF. The CDR3 nucleotides are TGCGCCAGCAGCCAAGCCTCAGGGTCTCGCACTGAAGCTTTCTTT. The chain links TRBV4-1 to TRBJ1-1; possibly TRBD1 for D (5 bases). Germline V gene lookup returns CDR1 MGHRA and CDR2 YSYEKL. CDR3 length equals 15 residues. Trimming pared 1 base from V and 4 bases from J, leaving 13 bases between.

The chain couples TRBV6-1 to TRBJ2-5, with a possible D match to TRBD1 (5 bases). Germline CDR1 and CDR2: MNHNS and SASEGT. The CDR3 is 14 residues long. V shed 3 bases and J shed 4 bases, with 12 bases lying between them. The CDR3 coding sequence is TGTGCCAGCAGTGATCTGCAGGGCGGAGAGACCCAGTACTTC. Amino acid sequence: CASSDLQGGETQYF.

The rearrangement joins TRBV5-4 to TRBJ2-2, with D hard to call. The V and J ends lost 0 bases and 5 bases respectively, with 8 bases between them. The length of the CDR3 is 14 residues. Per the germline V gene, CDR1 is SGHNT and CDR2 is YYREEE (reference sequence). The CDR3 region has the DNA TGTGCCAGCAGCTTGGCCAGTTGGACCGGGGAGCTGTTTTTT. This gives the protein CASSLASWTGELFF.

The rearrangement uses TRBV5-4 and TRBJ2-1; 8 nucleotides agree with TRBD2. In germline, CDR1 is SGHNT, CDR2 YYREEE (reference sequence). The CDR3 contains 13 residues. The J segment lost 8 bases and the V segment lost 4 bases, leaving 5 bases of the junction unmatched. CDR3 in amino acids: CASSPQTSDEQFF. In DNA, the CDR3 is TGTGCCAGCAGCCCCCAGACTAGCGATGAGCAGTTCTTC.

This clone was seen a few times. The genes are TRBV27 and TRBJ2-7; D unresolved. V lost 4 bases and J lost 2, with 15 bases in between. There are 15 residues in the CDR3. CDR1 and CDR2 from the germline V gene are MNHEY and SMNVEV (reference sequence). CDR3 coding DNA: TGTGCCAGCAGTTCCCCCTCCGCCGGTACCTACGAGCAGTACTTC. Translating gives CASSSPSAGTYEQYF.

A single count supports this clone. The rearrangement joins TRBV7-9 to TRBJ2-7, with D perhaps TRBD1 (6 bases). CDR3 size: 14 residues. Germline CDR1 SEHNR, CDR2 FQNEAQ (reference sequence). Trimming took off 2 bases at V and 3 bases at J, with 11 bases between the two ends. The CDR3 reads CASSLQGKDYEQYF. The CDR3 nucleotides are TGTGCCAGCAGCTTACAGGGGAAGGACTACGAGCAGTACTTC.

The table lists this clone with a few counts. The gene calls are TRBV27 and TRBJ2-7, with 10 bases fitting TRBD1. Looked up from germline, CDR1 is MNHEY and CDR2 is SMNVEV (reference sequence). With 6 bases clipped from V and 5 bases from J, the junction kept 10 bases outside the gene matches. This CDR3 has 15 residues. This CDR3 reads CASSPVGTGENEQYF. DNA for the CDR3: TGTGCCAGCAGCCCTGTCGGGACAGGGGAGAACGAGCAGTACTTC.

This chain joins TRBV19 and TRBJ2-7; 7 bases match TRBD1. The length of the CDR3 is 14 residues. The germline gives CDR1 LNHDA, CDR2 SQIVND (reference sequence). V lost 1 base, J lost 0 bases, and 0 bases stayed unmatched. The CDR3 sequence is CASSIGDSSYEQYF. The CDR3 DNA reads TGTGCCAGTAGTATAGGGGACAGCTCCTACGAGCAGTACTTC.

The chain couples TRBV10-1 to TRBJ1-1; a possible D gene is TRBD1 (5 bases). This CDR3 region has 13 residues. Trimming removed 6 bases at V and 3 bases at J, with 11 bases between. Germline-derived CDR1 and CDR2 are WNHNN and SYGVQD (reference sequence). The CDR3 is CASRETDYTEAFF. The CDR3 region has the DNA TGCGCCAGCAGGGAGACAGATTACACTGAAGCTTTCTTT.

The rearrangement uses TRBV11-2 and TRBJ1-3; D not resolved. Germline V gives CDR1 SGHAT, CDR2 FQNNGV. V lost 1 base and J lost 0, with 13 bases in between. The CDR3 is 17 residues long. As DNA, the CDR3 is TGTGCCAGCAGCTTAGGAGCCAGGCCAGCCTCTGGAAACACCATATATTTT. It translates to CASSLGARPASGNTIYF.

The rearrangement uses TRBV13 and TRBJ1-1; D unclear. This CDR3 spans 14 amino acids. V was pared by 3 bases and J by 2 bases, with 10 bases between. Germline V gene lookup returns CDR1 PRHDT and CDR2 FYEKMQ (reference sequence). CDR3 coding DNA: TGTGCCAGCAGCTTGAGAGGGCACAACACTGAAGCTTTCTTT. Protein: CASSLRGHNTEAFF. The whole variable domain, remainder taken from reference TRBV13 and TRBJ1-1, is AAGVIQSPRHLIKEKRETATLKCYPIPRHDTVYWYQQGPGQDPQFLISFYEKMQSDKGSIPDRFSAQQFSDYHSELNMSSLELGDSALYFCASSLRGHNTEAFFGQGTRLTVV.

This CDR3 reads CASSEYQGQAYGYTF. CDR3 in DNA: TGTGCCAGCAGTGAATACCAGGGACAAGCCTATGGCTACACCTTC. The rearrangement uses TRBV25-1 and TRBJ1-2, with D perhaps matching TRBD1 (6 bases). The CDR3 covers 15 residues. V gave up 0 bases and J gave up 4 bases, with 12 bases separating them. The germline V gene has CDR1 MGHDK and CDR2 SYGVNS.

V usage is TRBV2 and J usage is TRBJ2-1; D gene ambiguous. V was pared by 4 bases and J by 4 bases, with 8 bases between. This CDR3 contains 13 residues. Germline V gene lookup returns CDR1 SNHLY and CDR2 FYNNEI. This CDR3 reads CASSGRQYNEQFF. In nucleotides, the CDR3 is TGTGCCAGCAGTGGGCGGCAATACAATGAGCAGTTCTTC.